This T cell receptor beta chain was documented in a study of T cells and copy number aberrations in small-cell lung cancer (dated by TCRdb to the early 2020s). Regarding the complete study: To relate T cell metrics to mutations and copy number aberrations, the same tumor regions underwent both TCR repertoire sequencing and whole-exome sequencing. Tumor TCR data were available for about 17 patients, and TCR data from both tumor and normal tissue were available for 15 or so patients.

Using multiplexed V- and J-gene primers, the immunoSEQ hsTCRB Kit amplified TCR-beta CDR3 regions from genomic DNA. Unique DNA barcodes were added in a second PCR, and the samples were pooled together with one negative control and one positive control. The pooled TCR-beta libraries were sequenced using a 150-cycle paired-end protocol on an Illumina MiSeq. Regarding the original processing steps: Raw sequencing data were processed by Adaptive Biotechnologies into a report with normalized, annotated TCR-beta repertoires. T-cell density was computed as TCR-beta templates normalized to usable DNA, which was estimated by amplifying housekeeping genes. Richness was the count of unique rearrangements, and clonality was defined as 1 minus Pielou's evenness. Entries here come from immuneACCESS through TCRdb and include only in-frame sequences with V and J called. Some clones fail to appear in such tables; in the studies checked, an unresolved V gene covers under half of the shortfall, and the cause of the remainder is unknown. That table furnishes V, J and clone size, whereas the DNA furnished D and trimming. Across this sample there are about 2,500 clones, with 80% seen only once. The ten biggest clones cover about 4.5% of the sample.

General study outcomes and caveats: The study was limited by a small sample size because surgical resection is uncommon in small-cell lung cancer, and the findings require validation. All specimens were formalin-fixed paraffin-embedded tissue, which is known to introduce sequencing artifacts. Compared with adjacent lung tissue, tumors showed lower T-cell density, richness and clonality, although the density difference was not significant.

As to this clone: Its specific antigen is unknown. No quality values exist for individual bases; no much larger clone is one base distant.

The donors were limited-stage small-cell lung cancer patients whose surgical resection took place in Hangzhou, China, between the late 2000s and the early 2020s. All donors were treated with upfront surgery without preoperative chemotherapy or radiotherapy, and immunotherapy was not given to any donor before or after surgery. All 20 or so patients in the sequenced cohort were identified as smokers or heavy second-hand smokers. Adjacent normal lung was collected at least 2 cm from the tumor margin and was confirmed morphologically free of malignant cells by two pathologists. The study used multi-region TCR-beta sequencing of resected limited-stage small-cell lung cancers together with tumor-adjacent lung tissue to characterize T cell repertoire heterogeneity. Genomic DNA was extracted from FFPE tissue using the AllPrep DNA/RNA FFPE Kit (Qiagen). Measured from the cysteine to the phenylalanine, the CDR3 is 17 residues long. The retained sequence is limited to the CDR3, 51 bases, with the frame set at the first base. Clipping removes 4 bases from V and 4 bases from J, with 13 as the unmatched junction base count. Taken from the germline V gene (reference sequence), the CDR1 and CDR2 loops are SGHNT and YYREEE.

The sequence is built from TRBV5-4 and TRBJ1-2, with TRBD1 identical over 10 junction bases. Material for sequencing was normal tissue next to the tumor. This clonotype was sampled from a man in his forties with small cell lung cancer. Here the CDR3 is given as CASSALRDRGLSYGYTF. The DNA is TGTGCCAGCAGCGCACTCCGGGACAGGGGATTAAGCTATGGCTACACCTTC.